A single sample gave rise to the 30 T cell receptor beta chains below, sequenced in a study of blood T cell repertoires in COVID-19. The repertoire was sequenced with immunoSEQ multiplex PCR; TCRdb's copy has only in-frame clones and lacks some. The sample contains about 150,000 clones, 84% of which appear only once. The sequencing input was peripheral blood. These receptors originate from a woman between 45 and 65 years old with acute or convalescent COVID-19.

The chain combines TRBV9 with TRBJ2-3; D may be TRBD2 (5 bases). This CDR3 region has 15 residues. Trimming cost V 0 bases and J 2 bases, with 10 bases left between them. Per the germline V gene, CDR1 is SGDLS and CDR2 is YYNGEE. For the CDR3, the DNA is TGTGCCAGCAGCGTAGAAGCGGCAGCCACAGATACGCAGTATTTT. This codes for CASSVEAAATDTQYF.

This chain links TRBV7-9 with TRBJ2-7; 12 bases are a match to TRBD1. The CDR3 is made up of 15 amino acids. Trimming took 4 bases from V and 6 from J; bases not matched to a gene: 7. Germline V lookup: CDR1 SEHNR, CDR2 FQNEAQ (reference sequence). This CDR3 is CASSSRDRGPGEQYF. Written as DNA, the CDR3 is TGTGCCAGCAGCTCCCGGGACAGGGGGCCGGGCGAGCAGTACTTC.

The CDR3 nucleotides are TGTGCCAGCAGCGCCGGGACAGGGGTGGTGGAGCCCCAGCATTTT. This gives the protein CASSAGTGVVEPQHF. The chain uses TRBV2 and TRBJ1-5; the match to TRBD1 covers 10 bases. The CDR3 runs 15 residues. CDR1 and CDR2 (germline): SNHLY, FYNNEI. J gave up 8 bases and V 6 bases, and 10 bases lay outside the gene matches.

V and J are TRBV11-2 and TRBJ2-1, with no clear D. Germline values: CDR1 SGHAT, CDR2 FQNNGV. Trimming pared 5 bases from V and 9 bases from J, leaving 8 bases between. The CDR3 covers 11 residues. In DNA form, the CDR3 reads TGTGCCAGCAGCACGGGTTTTGAGCAGTTCTTC. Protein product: CASSTGFEQFF.

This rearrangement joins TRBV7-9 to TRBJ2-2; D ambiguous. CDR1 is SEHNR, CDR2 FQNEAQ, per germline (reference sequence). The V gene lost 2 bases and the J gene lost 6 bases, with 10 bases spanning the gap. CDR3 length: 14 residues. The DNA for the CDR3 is TGTGCCAGCAGCTTAAGCCCGTTTCCCGGGGAGCTGTTTTTT. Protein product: CASSLSPFPGELFF.

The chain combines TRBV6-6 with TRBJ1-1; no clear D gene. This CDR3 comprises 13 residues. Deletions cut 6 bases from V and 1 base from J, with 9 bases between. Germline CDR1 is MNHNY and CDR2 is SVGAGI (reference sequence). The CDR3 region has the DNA TGTGCCAGCAGGGCCGGGAGGAACACTGAAGCTTTCTTT. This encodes CASRAGRNTEAFF.

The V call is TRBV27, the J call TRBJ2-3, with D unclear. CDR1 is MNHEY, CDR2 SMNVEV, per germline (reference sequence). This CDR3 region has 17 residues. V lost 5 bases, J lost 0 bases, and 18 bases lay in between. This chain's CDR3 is CASSPLSPPLSTDTQYF. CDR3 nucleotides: TGTGCCAGCAGTCCGTTATCCCCCCCTCTTAGCACAGATACGCAGTATTTT.

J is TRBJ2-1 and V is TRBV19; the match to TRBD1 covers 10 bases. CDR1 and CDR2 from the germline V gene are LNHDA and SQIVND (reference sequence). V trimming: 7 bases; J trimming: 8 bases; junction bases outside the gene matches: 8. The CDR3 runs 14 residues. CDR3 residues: CASMGRDRGHEQFF. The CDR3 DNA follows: TGTGCCAGTATGGGGCGGGACAGGGGCCATGAGCAGTTCTTC.

The CDR3 spells CASSLGQMNSPLHF. For the CDR3, the DNA is TGTGCCAGCAGCTTGGGACAGATGAATTCACCCCTCCACTTT. This rearrangement joins TRBV3-1 (or the pseudogene TRBV3-2) to TRBJ1-6, with 7 bases lining up with TRBD1. In germline, CDR1 is LGHDT, CDR2 YNNKEL (reference sequence). CDR3 length equals 14 residues. Losses at the gene ends were 5 bases for V and 7 bases for J; bases not matched to a gene: 5.

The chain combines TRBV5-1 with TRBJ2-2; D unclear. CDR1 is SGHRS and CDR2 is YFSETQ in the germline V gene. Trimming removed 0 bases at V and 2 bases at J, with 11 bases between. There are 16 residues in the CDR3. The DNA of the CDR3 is TGCGCCAGCAGCTTGGACACGCCTTATAACACCGGGGAGCTGTTTTTT. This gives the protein CASSLDTPYNTGELFF.

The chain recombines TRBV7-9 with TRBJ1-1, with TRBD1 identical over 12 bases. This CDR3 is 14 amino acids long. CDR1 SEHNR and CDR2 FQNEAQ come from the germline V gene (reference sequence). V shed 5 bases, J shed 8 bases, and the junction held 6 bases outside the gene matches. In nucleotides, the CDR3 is TGTGCCAGCAGCAGGGACAGGGGGCATATGGAAGCTTTCTTT. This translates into CASSRDRGHMEAFF.

The CDR3: CASADRPFYGYTF. The CDR3 region has the DNA TGTGCCAGCGCGGACAGGCCCTTCTATGGCTACACCTTC. The chain carries TRBV2 and TRBJ1-2, with 7 bases aligning to TRBD1. The CDR3 runs to 13 residues. Germline CDR1 reads SNHLY; CDR2 reads FYNNEI. The ends lost 8 bases at V and 4 bases at J; junction bases unmatched: 7.

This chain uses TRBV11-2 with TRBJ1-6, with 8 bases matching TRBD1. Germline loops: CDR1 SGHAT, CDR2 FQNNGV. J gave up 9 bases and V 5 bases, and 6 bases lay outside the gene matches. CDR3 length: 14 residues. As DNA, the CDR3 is TGTGCCAGCAGCCTCGGACAGGGCGGTTCACCCCTCCACTTT. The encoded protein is CASSLGQGGSPLHF.

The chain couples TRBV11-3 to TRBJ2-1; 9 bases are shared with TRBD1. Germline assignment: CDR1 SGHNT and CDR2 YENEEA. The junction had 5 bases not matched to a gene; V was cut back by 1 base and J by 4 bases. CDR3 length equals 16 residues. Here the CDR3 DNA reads TGTGCCAGCAGCTTAGGTGCGGGACAGGGATACAATGAGCAGTTCTTC. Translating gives CASSLGAGQGYNEQFF.

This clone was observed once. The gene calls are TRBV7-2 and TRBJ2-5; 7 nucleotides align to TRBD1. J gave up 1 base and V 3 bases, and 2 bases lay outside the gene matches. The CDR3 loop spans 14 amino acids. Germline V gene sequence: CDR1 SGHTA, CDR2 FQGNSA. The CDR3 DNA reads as TGTGCCAGCAGCTTCGGGACAGTCCAAGAGACCCAGTACTTC. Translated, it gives CASSFGTVQETQYF.

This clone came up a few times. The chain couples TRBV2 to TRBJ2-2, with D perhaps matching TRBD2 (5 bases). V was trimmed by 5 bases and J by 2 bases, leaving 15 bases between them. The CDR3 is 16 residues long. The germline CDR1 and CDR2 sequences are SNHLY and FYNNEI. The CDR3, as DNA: TGTGCCAGCAGTCCCGGGCCTAGCACAAACACCGGGGAGCTGTTTTTT. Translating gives CASSPGPSTNTGELFF.

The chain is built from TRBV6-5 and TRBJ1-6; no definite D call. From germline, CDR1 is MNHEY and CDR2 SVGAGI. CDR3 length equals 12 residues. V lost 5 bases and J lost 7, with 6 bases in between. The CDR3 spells CASSQRNSPLHF. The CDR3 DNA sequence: TGTGCCAGCAGTCAGCGCAATTCACCCCTCCACTTT.

CDR3 region: CSASGGGVDTQYF. In DNA form, the CDR3 reads TGCAGTGCTAGTGGGGGAGGGGTCGATACGCAGTATTTT. V and J are TRBV20-1 and TRBJ2-3; 7 positions match TRBD2. Germline assignment: CDR1 DFQATT and CDR2 SNEGSKA (reference sequence). Germline trimming cut 3 bases from V and 6 bases from J; bases unmatched to any gene: 6. There are 13 residues in the CDR3.

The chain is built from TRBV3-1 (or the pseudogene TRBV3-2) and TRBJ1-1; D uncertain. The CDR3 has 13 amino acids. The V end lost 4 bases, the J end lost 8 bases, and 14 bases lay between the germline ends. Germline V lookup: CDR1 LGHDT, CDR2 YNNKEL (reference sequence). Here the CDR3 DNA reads TGTGCCAGCAGCCCGATAGCGGCGGCCGAAGCTTTCTTT. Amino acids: CASSPIAAAEAFF.

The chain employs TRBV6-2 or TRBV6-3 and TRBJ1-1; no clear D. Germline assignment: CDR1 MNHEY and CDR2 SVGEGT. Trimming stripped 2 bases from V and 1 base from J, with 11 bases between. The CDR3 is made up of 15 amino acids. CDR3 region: CASSYNSQANTEAFF. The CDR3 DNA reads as TGTGCCAGCAGTTACAACAGTCAGGCGAACACTGAAGCTTTCTTT.

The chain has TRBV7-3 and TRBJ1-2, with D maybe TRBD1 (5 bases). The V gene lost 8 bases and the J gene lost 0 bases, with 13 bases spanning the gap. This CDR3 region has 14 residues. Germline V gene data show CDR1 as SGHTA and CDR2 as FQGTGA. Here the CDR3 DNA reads TGTGCCAGCTCAAAGGGGCCATCTAACTATGGCTACACCTTC. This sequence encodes CASSKGPSNYGYTF.

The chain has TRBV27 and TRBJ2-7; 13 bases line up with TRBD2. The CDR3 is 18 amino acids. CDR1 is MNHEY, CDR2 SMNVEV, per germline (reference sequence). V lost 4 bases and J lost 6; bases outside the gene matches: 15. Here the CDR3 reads CASSSTSGRAPLHSEQYF. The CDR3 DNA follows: TGTGCCAGCAGTTCCACTAGCGGGAGGGCCCCTCTGCACTCCGAGCAGTACTTC.

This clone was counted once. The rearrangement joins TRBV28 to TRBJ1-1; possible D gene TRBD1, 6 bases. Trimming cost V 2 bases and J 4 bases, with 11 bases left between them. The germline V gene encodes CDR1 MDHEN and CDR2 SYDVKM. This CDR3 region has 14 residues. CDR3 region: CASSLGGATTEAFF. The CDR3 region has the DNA TGTGCCAGCAGTTTAGGGGGCGCCACCACTGAAGCTTTCTTT.

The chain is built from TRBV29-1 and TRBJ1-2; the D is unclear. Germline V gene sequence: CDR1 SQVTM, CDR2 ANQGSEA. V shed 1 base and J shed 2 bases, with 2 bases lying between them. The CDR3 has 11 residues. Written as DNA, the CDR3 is TGCAGCGTTGAAGTAAACTATGGCTACACCTTC. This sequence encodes CSVEVNYGYTF.

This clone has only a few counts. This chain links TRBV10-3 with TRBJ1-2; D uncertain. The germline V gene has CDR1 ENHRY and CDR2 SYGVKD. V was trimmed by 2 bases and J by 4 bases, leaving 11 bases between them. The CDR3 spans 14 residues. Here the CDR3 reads CAISERTAGYGYTF. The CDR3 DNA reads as TGTGCCATCAGTGAGCGAACAGCAGGCTATGGCTACACCTTC.

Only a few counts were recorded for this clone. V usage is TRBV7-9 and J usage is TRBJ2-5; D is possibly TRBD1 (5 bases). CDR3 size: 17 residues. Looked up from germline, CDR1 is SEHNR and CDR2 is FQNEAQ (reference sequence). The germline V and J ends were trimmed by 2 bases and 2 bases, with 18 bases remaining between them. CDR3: CASSLPGSERYQETQYF. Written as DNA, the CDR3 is TGTGCCAGCAGCTTACCAGGGTCAGAAAGGTATCAAGAGACCCAGTACTTC.

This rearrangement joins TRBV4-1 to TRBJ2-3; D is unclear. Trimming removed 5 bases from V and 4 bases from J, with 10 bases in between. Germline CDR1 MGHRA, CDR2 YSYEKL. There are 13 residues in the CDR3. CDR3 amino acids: CASSARLSDTQYF. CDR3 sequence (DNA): TGCGCCAGCAGCGCCCGACTCTCAGATACGCAGTATTTT.

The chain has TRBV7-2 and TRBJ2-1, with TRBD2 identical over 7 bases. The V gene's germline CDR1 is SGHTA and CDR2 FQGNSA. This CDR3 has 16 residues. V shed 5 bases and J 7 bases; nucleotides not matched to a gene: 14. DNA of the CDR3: TGTGCCAGCAGCCCCCAGAGGGCGGGAGTGAGTAATGAGCAGTTCTTC. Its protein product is CASSPQRAGVSNEQFF.

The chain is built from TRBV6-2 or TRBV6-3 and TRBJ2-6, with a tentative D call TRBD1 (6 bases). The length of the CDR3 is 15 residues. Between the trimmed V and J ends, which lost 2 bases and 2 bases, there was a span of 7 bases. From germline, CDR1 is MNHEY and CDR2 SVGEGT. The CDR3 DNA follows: TGTGCCAGCAGTTACAAGGGGGCTGGGGCCAACGTCCTGACTTTC. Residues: CASSYKGAGANVLTF.

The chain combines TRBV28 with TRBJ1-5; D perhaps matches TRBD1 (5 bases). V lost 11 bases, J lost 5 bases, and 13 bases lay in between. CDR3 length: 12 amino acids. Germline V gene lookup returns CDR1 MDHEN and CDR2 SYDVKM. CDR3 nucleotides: TGTGCCGGGGGGTCGGAGCATCAGCCCCAGCATTTT. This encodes CAGGSEHQPQHF.